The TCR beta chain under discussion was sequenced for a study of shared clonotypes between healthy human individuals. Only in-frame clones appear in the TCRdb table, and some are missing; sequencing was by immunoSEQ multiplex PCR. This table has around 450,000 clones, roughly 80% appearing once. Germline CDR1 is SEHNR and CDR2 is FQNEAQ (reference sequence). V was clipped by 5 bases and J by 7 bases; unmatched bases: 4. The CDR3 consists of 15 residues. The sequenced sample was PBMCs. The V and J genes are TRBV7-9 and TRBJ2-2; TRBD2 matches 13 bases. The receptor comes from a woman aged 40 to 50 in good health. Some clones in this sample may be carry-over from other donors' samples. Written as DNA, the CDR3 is TGTGCCAGCAGCGTACTAGCGGGAGGGTTCGGGGAGCTGTTTTTT. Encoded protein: CASSVLAGGFGELFF.